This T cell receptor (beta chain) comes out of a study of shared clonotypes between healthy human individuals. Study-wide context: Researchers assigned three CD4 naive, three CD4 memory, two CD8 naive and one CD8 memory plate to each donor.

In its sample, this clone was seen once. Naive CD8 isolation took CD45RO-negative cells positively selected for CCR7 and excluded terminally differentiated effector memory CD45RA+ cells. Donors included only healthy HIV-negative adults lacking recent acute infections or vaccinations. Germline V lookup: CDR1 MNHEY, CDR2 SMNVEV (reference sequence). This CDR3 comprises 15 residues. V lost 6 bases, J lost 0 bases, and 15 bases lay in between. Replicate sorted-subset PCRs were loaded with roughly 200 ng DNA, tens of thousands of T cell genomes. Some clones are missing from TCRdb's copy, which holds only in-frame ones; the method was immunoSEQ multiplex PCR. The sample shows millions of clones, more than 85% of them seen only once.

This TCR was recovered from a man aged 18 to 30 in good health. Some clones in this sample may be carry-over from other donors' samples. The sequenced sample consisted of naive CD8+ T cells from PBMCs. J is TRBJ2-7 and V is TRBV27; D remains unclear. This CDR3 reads CASSLRASSSYEQYF. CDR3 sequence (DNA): TGTGCCAGCAGCCTCCGGGCCAGCAGCTCCTACGAGCAGTACTTC.